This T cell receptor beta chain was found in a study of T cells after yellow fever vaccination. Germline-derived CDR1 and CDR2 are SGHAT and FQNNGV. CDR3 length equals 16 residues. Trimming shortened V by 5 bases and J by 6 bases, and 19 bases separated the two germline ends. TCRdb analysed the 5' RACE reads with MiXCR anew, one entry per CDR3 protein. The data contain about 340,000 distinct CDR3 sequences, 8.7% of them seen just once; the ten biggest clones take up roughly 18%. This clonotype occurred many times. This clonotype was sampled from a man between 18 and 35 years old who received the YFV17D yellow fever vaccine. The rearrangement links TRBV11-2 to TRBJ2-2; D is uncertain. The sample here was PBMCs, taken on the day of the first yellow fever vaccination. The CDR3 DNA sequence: TGTGCCAGCAGCCCCCGTCTGGGCCCCTTCTCCGGGGAGCTGTTTTTT. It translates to CASSPRLGPFSGELFF. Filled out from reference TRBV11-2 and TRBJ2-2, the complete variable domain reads EAGVAQSPRYKIIEKRQSVAFWCNPISGHATLYWYQQILGQGPKLLIQFQNNGVVDDSQLPKDRFSAERLKGVDSTLKIQPAKLEDSAVYLCASSPRLGPFSGELFFGEGSRLTVL.